A selection of T cell receptor beta chains follows, all from one sample in a study of blood T cell repertoires in COVID-19. The repertoire was sequenced with immunoSEQ multiplex PCR; TCRdb's copy has only in-frame clones and lacks some. The repertoire holds about 44,000 clones, with roughly 84% as singletons. The sample taken for sequencing was peripheral blood. These receptors were collected from a woman aged 70-85 years with acute or convalescent COVID-19. Both conserved end residues are part of each CDR3. D genes are given only for firm matches. Expanded clones are given a class, and other clones once, few, many or no size at all.

size	V	D	J	DNA	CDR3
few	TRBV7-3	-	TRBJ1-5	TGTGCCAGCAGCTCTGACGGGGGTCAGCCCCAGCATTTT	CASSSDGGQPQHF
-	TRBV9	TRBD2	TRBJ2-6	TGTGCCAGCAGCCCATTAGCGGGGAGGGCCAACGTCCTGACTTTC	CASSPLAGRANVLTF
-	TRBV28	TRBD1	TRBJ2-4	TGTGCCAGCAGTTTCGGGGACAGGGTCAAAAACATTCAGTACTTC	CASSFGDRVKNIQYF
-	TRBV19	TRBD1	TRBJ2-3	TGTGCCAGTAGTACCGGGACAGTAACAGATACGCAGTATTTT	CASSTGTVTDTQYF
-	TRBV10-1	TRBD1	TRBJ2-7	TGCGCCAGCAGTAAGGGGACAGGAACCTACGAGCAGTACTTC	CASSKGTGTYEQYF
few	TRBV6-2/TRBV6-3	TRBD2	TRBJ2-7	TGTGCCAGCAGTGACGGGGTGACTAGCGACGAGCAGTACTTC	CASSDGVTSDEQYF
-	TRBV5-1	-	TRBJ1-4	TGCGCCAGCAGACATATCCCAGGGTCGGCTAATGAAAAACTGTTTTTT	CASRHIPGSANEKLFF
-	TRBV5-6	-	TRBJ1-2	TGTGCCAGCAGCTTGGCGGTAACCCCCAATGGCTACACCTTC	CASSLAVTPNGYTF
-	TRBV23-1	TRBD1	TRBJ2-1	TGCGCCAGCAGTCAATCGAAAGGAAGATGGGACAGGGCCCTCAATGAGCAGTTCTTC	CASSQSKGRWDRALNEQFF
-	TRBV5-4	TRBD1	TRBJ2-1	TGTGCCAGCAGCTTACGGACAGGCAATGAGCAGTTCTTC	CASSLRTGNEQFF
few	TRBV6-5	TRBD1	TRBJ2-7	TGTGCCAGCAGTTACTCGGACAGGGGGAACTACGAGCAGTACTTC	CASSYSDRGNYEQYF
-	TRBV3-1/TRBV3-2	TRBD1	TRBJ1-2	TGTGCCAGCAGCCAAGGACAGGGGCTGGGAATGAATCCTGGCTACACCTTC	CASSQGQGLGMNPGYTF
-	TRBV9	TRBD1	TRBJ1-2	TGTGCCAGCAGCGTATCTTCAGGGGGCCGTTATGGCTACACCTTC	CASSVSSGGRYGYTF
-	TRBV7-3	-	TRBJ2-5	TGTGCCAGCAGCTTAGGCTTTGGGGGGTTGGCCCAAGAGACCCAGTACTTC	CASSLGFGGLAQETQYF
-	TRBV27	TRBD2	TRBJ2-5	TGTGCCAGCAGGGGACTAGCGGCTAAAGAGACCCAGTACTTC	CASRGLAAKETQYF
-	TRBV7-2	TRBD1	TRBJ2-6	TGTGCCAGCAGCCAAACAGGGGCTGGGGCCAACGTCCTGACTTTC	CASSQTGAGANVLTF
-	TRBV3-1/TRBV3-2	TRBD1	TRBJ1-4	TGTGCCAGCAGCCGCTCGACAGGGAATGAAAAACTGTTTTTT	CASSRSTGNEKLFF
-	TRBV10-3	TRBD1	TRBJ2-7	TGTGCCATCAGTGAGTCCACAGGGGCCCCCTACGAGCAGTACTTC	CAISESTGAPYEQYF
-	TRBV3-1/TRBV3-2	-	TRBJ1-2	TGTGCCAGCAGCCAAGAAGCAGGGCTTGGGTATGGCTACACCTTC	CASSQEAGLGYGYTF
few	TRBV11-2	TRBD1	TRBJ1-1	TGTGCCAGCAGCTCCCATACAGGGGGCACTGAAGCTTTCTTT	CASSSHTGGTEAFF
-	TRBV4-2	-	TRBJ1-1	TGTGCCAGCAGCCAAGCCCTGGCTCAAGAGAGGACTGAAGCTTTCTTT	CASSQALAQERTEAFF
-	TRBV5-6	-	TRBJ2-4	TGTGCCAGCAGCTTGGTAGGGGCTGCTAAAAACATTCAGTACTTC	CASSLVGAAKNIQYF
-	TRBV19	TRBD1	TRBJ1-2	TGTGCCAGTAGAAAGCCCGGGACAGGGAACTTGGGCAGTGGCTACACCTTC	CASRKPGTGNLGSGYTF
-	TRBV19	-	TRBJ1-3	TGTGCCAGTAGTATACGGAGGCAAGCCTCTGGAAACACCATATATTTT	CASSIRRQASGNTIYF
-	TRBV28	TRBD2	TRBJ2-7	TGTGCCAGCAGTACAGCGGGAGAGGGGTACGAGCAGTACTTC	CASSTAGEGYEQYF
-	TRBV5-4	-	TRBJ2-2	TGTGCCAGCAGCTTTTCCGGCAGGGCCACCGGGGAGCTGTTTTTT	CASSFSGRATGELFF
-	TRBV29-1	TRBD1	TRBJ2-7	TGCAGCGCTGGGACAGGGCACGAGCAGTACTTC	CSAGTGHEQYF
-	TRBV3-1/TRBV3-2	-	TRBJ2-4	TGTGCCAGCAGCCAAGACGACGGGAGGGACAGAGTTAAGATAGCCAAAAACATTCAGTACTTC	CASSQDDGRDRVKIAKNIQYF
-	TRBV6-1	TRBD1	TRBJ2-7	TGTGCCAGCAGCCGGACAGGGGGGATAGGCGAGCAGTACTTC	CASSRTGGIGEQYF
few	TRBV7-9	TRBD2	TRBJ2-7	TGTGCCAGCAGCTTATCCCTAGCGGAATCCTACGAGCAGTACTTC	CASSLSLAESYEQYF
-	TRBV28	TRBD1	TRBJ1-2	TGTGCCAGCAGTTTCGGGCGGCAGGGGGTTAACTATGGCTACACCTTC	CASSFGRQGVNYGYTF
-	TRBV5-1	TRBD2	TRBJ2-1	TGCGCCAGCAGCTTTGGGACTAGCGGAGCCTACAATGAGCAGTTCTTC	CASSFGTSGAYNEQFF
-	TRBV11-2	-	TRBJ1-1	TGTGCCAGCAGCCCAGGTGATCACACTGAAGCTTTCTTT	CASSPGDHTEAFF
-	TRBV27	TRBD2	TRBJ2-1	TGTGCCAGCAGCCCTGGGACTAGCGGGAGAACGGTGTCCTACAATGAGCAGTTCTTC	CASSPGTSGRTVSYNEQFF
-	TRBV30	-	TRBJ1-1	TGTGCCTGGAGCGGTCGGACAGCCGTCCCTGAAGCTTTCTTT	CAWSGRTAVPEAFF
-	TRBV27	TRBD2	TRBJ2-2	TGTGCCACACTAGCGGGAGTAGGGACCGGGGAGCTGTTTTTT	CATLAGVGTGELFF
-	TRBV6-1	-	TRBJ2-4	TGTGCCAGCACCTCAGGGCGGGGAAACATTCAGTACTTC	CASTSGRGNIQYF